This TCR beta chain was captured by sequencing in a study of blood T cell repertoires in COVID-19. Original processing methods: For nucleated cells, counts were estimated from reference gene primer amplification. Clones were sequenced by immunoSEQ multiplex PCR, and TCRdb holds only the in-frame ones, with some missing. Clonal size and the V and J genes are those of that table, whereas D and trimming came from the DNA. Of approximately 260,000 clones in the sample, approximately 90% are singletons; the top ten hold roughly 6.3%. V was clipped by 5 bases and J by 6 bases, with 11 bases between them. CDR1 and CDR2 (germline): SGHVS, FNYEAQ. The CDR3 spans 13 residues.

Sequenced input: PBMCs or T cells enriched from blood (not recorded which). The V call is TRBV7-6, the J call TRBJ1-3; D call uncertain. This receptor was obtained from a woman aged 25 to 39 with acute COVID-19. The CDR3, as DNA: TGTGCCAGCAGCGCTAGGCTTGAAAACACCATATATTTT. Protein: CASSARLENTIYF.